The 25 T cell receptor beta chains reported below all come from one sample, sequenced in a study of human T cells and chemical hapten exposure. Time point reported: pre-sensitization, week 0. The sample's treatment: therapeutic diphenylcyclopropenone sensitization with weekly scalp DPC. TCRdb redid the calling of the RACE reads with MiXCR, one entry per CDR3 protein. The sample lists about 80,000 distinct CDR3 sequences, about 14% occurring once. The material was whole blood, obtained in connection with sensitization to the hapten diphenylcyclopropenone (DPC). Source of these receptors: a woman aged 50 to 65 with alopecia areata. Some clones in this sample may be carry-over from other donors' samples.

This clonotype was detected ten times or more. The chain joins TRBV5-1 to TRBJ2-3, with TRBD2 matching 14 bases. With 7 bases clipped from V and 3 bases from J, the junction kept 10 bases outside the gene matches. Germline V gene data show CDR1 as SGHRS and CDR2 as YFSETQ. The CDR3 has 17 residues. CDR3 sequence (DNA): TGCGCCAGCGGCTCGGGACTAGCGGGAGTCCGGACAGATACGCAGTATTTT. This translates into CASGSGLAGVRTDTQYF.

The chain combines TRBV7-8 with TRBJ2-7, with 7 bases aligning to TRBD2. There are 18 residues in the CDR3. Germline CDR1 reads SGHVS; CDR2 reads FQNEAQ. V lost 1 base and J lost 3; bases outside the gene matches: 15. The CDR3, as DNA: TGTGCCAGCAGCTTAGGGGACTATGCTGGAGCCGACTTCTACGAGCAGTACTTC. Translated: CASSLGDYAGADFYEQYF.

J is TRBJ2-1 and V is TRBV19; no firm D call. V was pared by 6 bases and J by 3 bases, with 12 bases between. The V gene's germline CDR1 is LNHDA and CDR2 SQIVND (reference sequence). This CDR3 contains 14 residues. The CDR3 reads CASRSTENYNEQFF. In nucleotides, the CDR3 is TGTGCCAGTAGGAGCACAGAGAACTACAATGAGCAGTTCTTC.

A few counts support this clonotype. The CDR3 loop is CASSRGGGSTEAFF. The CDR3 bases are TGTGCCAGCTCGCGTGGGGGCGGGAGCACTGAAGCTTTCTTT. The chain is built from TRBV18 and TRBJ1-1; D is possibly TRBD1 (6 bases). V dropped 6 bases and J dropped 4 bases, with 15 bases sitting between them. CDR1 is KGHSH, CDR2 LQKENI, per germline. The CDR3 spans 14 residues.

This clonotype has more than one count but fewer than ten. This rearrangement joins TRBV7-6 to TRBJ2-1; TRBD1 aligns across 7 bases. Germline V gene data show CDR1 as SGHVS and CDR2 as FNYEAQ. The length of the CDR3 is 15 residues. The trim removed 3 bases at V and 7 bases at J, leaving 9 bases unmatched. The chain's CDR3 is CASSLNRGRQNEQFF. The CDR3 nucleotides read TGTGCCAGCAGCTTGAACAGGGGCCGTCAGAATGAGCAGTTCTTC.

The chain links TRBV27 to TRBJ1-5; D remains unclear. Germline V lookup: CDR1 MNHEY, CDR2 SMNVEV (reference sequence). V lost 3 bases and J lost 6, with 18 bases in between. CDR3 length equals 16 residues. CDR3: CASSFGSTATIQPQHF. For the CDR3, the DNA is TGTGCCAGCAGTTTCGGGTCCACCGCAACGATTCAGCCCCAGCATTTT.

This chain joins TRBV29-1 and TRBJ2-3; 8 nucleotides align to TRBD2. Germline V gene data show CDR1 as SQVTM and CDR2 as ANQGSEA. This CDR3 is 14 amino acids long. V lost 7 bases and J lost 1; bases outside the gene matches: 7. In nucleotides, the CDR3 is TGCAGCGCACGGGAGGGGGTCGGCACAGATACGCAGTATTTT. It specifies CSAREGVGTDTQYF.

This clonotype was found a few times. The J gene is TRBJ2-3, the V gene TRBV24-1; 9 bases align to TRBD1. CDR1 is KGHDR and CDR2 is SFDVKD in the germline V gene. This CDR3 is 15 amino acids long. With 3 bases clipped from V and 5 bases from J, the junction kept 5 bases outside the gene matches. In nucleotides, the CDR3 is TGTGCCACCAGTGATGGGACAGGGAGGGGAGATACGCAGTATTTT. Its translation is CATSDGTGRGDTQYF.

There are a few counts of this clonotype. The chain couples TRBV21-1 to TRBJ1-1. TRBV21-1 is a documented pseudogene. The CDR3 sequence is 14 residues long. The CDR3 DNA sequence: TGTGCCAGCAGCAAAGTTGGCAAGAACACTGAAGCTTTCTTT. Its protein product is CASSKVGKNTEAFF.

This clonotype occurred a few times. The chain couples TRBV9 to TRBJ2-2; the D call may be TRBD1 or TRBD2 (7 bases each). This CDR3 comprises 15 residues. Trimming shortened V by 4 bases and J by 6 bases, and 16 bases separated the two germline ends. Per germline, CDR1 SGDLS and CDR2 YYNGEE. As DNA, the CDR3 is TGTGCCAGCAGCAAGACAGGGAGGGGTCCCGGGGAGCTGTTTTTT. This translates into CASSKTGRGPGELFF.

The chain employs TRBV10-3 and TRBJ2-3; D unresolved. Germline V gene data show CDR1 as ENHRY and CDR2 as SYGVKD. The CDR3 runs to 13 residues. Trimming pared 5 bases from V and 1 base from J, leaving 7 bases between. This chain's CDR3 is CAISSEGTDTQYF. CDR3 in DNA: TGTGCCATCAGTAGCGAAGGCACAGATACGCAGTATTTT.

This clonotype was counted between two and nine times. The chain has TRBV29-1 and TRBJ2-2, with D unclear. Trimming cost V 7 bases and J 1 base, with 4 bases left between them. This CDR3 has 11 residues. Germline V gene lookup returns CDR1 SQVTM and CDR2 ANQGSEA. The CDR3: CSAMNTGELFF. The CDR3 DNA sequence: TGCAGCGCAATGAACACCGGGGAGCTGTTTTTT.

This clonotype was seen a few times. The V gene is TRBV12-3 or TRBV12-4, the J gene TRBJ2-3; TRBD1 aligns across 7 bases. This CDR3 comprises 17 residues. The V segment lost 4 bases and the J segment 0 bases; nucleotides outside the gene matches: 10. In nucleotides, the CDR3 is TGTGCCAGCAGTTCTACCGACAGGGATGAGAGCACAGATACGCAGTATTTT. Its protein product is CASSSTDRDESTDTQYF.

The chain joins TRBV30 to TRBJ1-1, with 9 bases identical to TRBD1. J was trimmed by 6 bases and V by 3 bases; bases with no gene match: 14. The CDR3 consists of 16 residues. Germline assignment: CDR1 GTSNPN and CDR2 SVGIG (reference sequence). The CDR3 DNA sequence: TGTGCCTGGAGGGTTGGAACCGGGACAGGGAGAGCTGAAGCTTTCTTT. As protein: CAWRVGTGTGRAEAFF.

Only a few counts were recorded for this clonotype. The rearrangement uses TRBV20-1 and TRBJ2-1; TRBD2 agrees at 8 bases. This CDR3 is 17 amino acids long. J was trimmed by 1 base and V by 3 bases; bases with no gene match: 11. Germline CDR1 reads DFQATT; CDR2 reads SNEGSKA (reference sequence). CDR3 sequence: CSARGNSGTSSYNEQFF. Here the CDR3 DNA reads TGCAGTGCTAGGGGGAACTCCGGGACTAGTTCCTACAATGAGCAGTTCTTC.

The chain combines TRBV6-5 with TRBJ2-3; 12 nucleotides line up with TRBD2. The CDR3 is 16 residues long. Germline trimming cut 5 bases from V and 7 bases from J; bases unmatched to any gene: 10. Per germline, CDR1 MNHEY and CDR2 SVGAGI. CDR3 DNA: TGTGCCAGCAGTCGAAAGACTAGCGGGAGACAGCATACGCAGTATTTT. This codes for CASSRKTSGRQHTQYF.

This clonotype turned up a few times. The V gene is TRBV15, the J gene TRBJ2-1; no clear D. Deletions cut 3 bases from V and 10 bases from J, with 13 bases between. Germline CDR1 is LNHNV and CDR2 is YYDKDF (reference sequence). This CDR3 contains 13 residues. In DNA, the CDR3 is TGTGCCACCAGCAGGGTCCAGGCAGCGGAGCAGTTCTTC. Its translation is CATSRVQAAEQFF.

The table lists this clonotype with a few counts. V is TRBV4-3 and J is TRBJ1-1, with D possibly being TRBD1 (5 bases). The CDR3 sequence is 13 residues long. Germline-derived CDR1 and CDR2 are LGHNA and YSLEER. V was cut by 1 base and J by 5 bases, with 8 bases left in between. The CDR3 coding sequence is TGCGCCAGCAGCCAAGGGGGCCAGACTGAAGCTTTCTTT. It translates to CASSQGGQTEAFF.

The chain is built from TRBV5-4 and TRBJ2-3, with D perhaps matching TRBD2 (5 bases). This CDR3 is 16 amino acids long. V lost 6 bases to trimming and J lost 4 bases, with 21 bases between them. The germline V gene encodes CDR1 SGHNT and CDR2 YYREEE (reference sequence). CDR3 loop: CASNRSPTGSADTQYF. The DNA for the CDR3 is TGTGCCAGCAACCGTTCCCCGACGGGGAGTGCAGATACGCAGTATTTT.

The V call is TRBV29-1, the J call TRBJ1-1, with a weak D call TRBD1 (5 bases). This CDR3 comprises 11 residues. The germline V gene encodes CDR1 SQVTM and CDR2 ANQGSEA. The germline V and J ends were trimmed by 7 bases and 1 base, with 7 bases remaining between them. CDR3 in amino acids: CSATENTEAFF. CDR3 sequence (DNA): TGCAGCGCGACAGAGAACACTGAAGCTTTCTTT.

This sequence joins TRBV28 and TRBJ1-4, with 7 positions matching TRBD1. CDR1 is MDHEN, CDR2 SYDVKM, per germline. J gave up 5 bases and V 6 bases, and 6 bases lay outside the gene matches. This CDR3 comprises 14 residues. The CDR3 spells CASSYGTVNEKLFF. The CDR3 DNA reads as TGTGCCAGCAGCTATGGGACAGTAAATGAAAAACTGTTTTTT.

In its sample, this clonotype was seen a few times. The chain carries TRBV29-1 and TRBJ1-1; D uncertain. CDR3 length: 10 residues. The ends were cut back, 4 bases at V and 6 bases at J, with 6 bases in the middle. The germline V gene has CDR1 SQVTM and CDR2 ANQGSEA. The CDR3 loop reads CSVGQAEAFF. The DNA of the CDR3 is TGCAGCGTTGGGCAGGCTGAAGCTTTCTTT. Using reference TRBV29-1 and TRBJ1-1 for the parts outside the CDR3, the full variable domain is SAVISQKPSRDICQRGTSLTIQCQVDSQVTMMFWYRQQPGQSLTLIATANQGSEATYESGFVIDKFPISRPNLTFSTLTVSNMSPEDSSIYLCSVGQAEAFFGQGTRLTVV.

This clonotype was recorded a few times. The chain uses TRBV9 and TRBJ2-7; tentatively, D is TRBD1 (6 bases). V was cut by 3 bases and J by 0 bases, with 10 bases left in between. The CDR3 spans 14 residues. Germline CDR1 SGDLS, CDR2 YYNGEE. DNA for the CDR3: TGTGCCAGCAGCGATAGGGACAACTCCTACGAGCAGTACTTC. This sequence encodes CASSDRDNSYEQYF.

In its sample, this clonotype was seen many times. This chain joins TRBV7-9 and TRBJ1-1; D gene unclear. Trimming stripped 7 bases from V and 9 bases from J, with 12 bases between. The CDR3 extends over 11 amino acids. Germline CDR1 SEHNR, CDR2 FQNEAQ (reference sequence). The CDR3: CASIQRQQAFF. The CDR3 nucleotides read TGTGCCAGCATCCAGAGGCAGCAAGCTTTCTTT.

This clonotype was seen a handful of times. The chain is built from TRBV12-3 or TRBV12-4 and TRBJ1-5; a weak D match, TRBD1 (5 bases). The V end was cut by 3 bases, the J end by 3 bases, with 12 bases between. The length of the CDR3 is 15 residues. CDR3 protein: CASSFRDGVNQPQHF. The CDR3 DNA sequence: TGTGCCAGCAGTTTCCGGGACGGAGTCAATCAGCCCCAGCATTTT.